The clone carrying this T cell receptor (beta chain) has only a few counts. Via MiXCR, TCRdb re-called the RT-PCR reads, giving one row per CDR3 protein. The table shows approximately 680,000 distinct CDR3 sequences, with 15% to 18% occurring only once. This entry is derived from a study of response to subunit inactivated influenza vaccine. This TCR was sampled from a man in his fifties who received an inactivated influenza vaccine. This material consisted of PBMCs from blood, taken 11 to 12 days after vaccination.

The chain's CDR3 is CASSPQSAGGPQQFF. CDR3 in DNA: TGTGCCAGCAGTCCCCAATCCGCGGGAGGGCCCCAGCAGTTCTTC. V usage is TRBV6-1 and J usage is TRBJ2-1; 9 positions match TRBD2. Germline assignment: CDR1 MNHNS and CDR2 SASEGT. The CDR3 loop spans 15 amino acids. With 5 bases clipped from V and 11 bases from J, the junction kept 13 bases outside the gene matches.